This T cell receptor (beta chain) was documented in a study of cytomegalovirus exposure and HLA in healthy donors. The study's findings and limits: In a later analysis, parvovirus B19, influenza, CMV and Epstein-Barr virus appeared linked to several top co-occurrence clusters. Later analysis identified a missense DCLRE1C variant that was linked to TCR beta V- and J-gene trimming. Earlier findings revealed that most TCR beta V segments proved productive either about 87% or about 30% of the time.

Use of 60 Vbeta and 13 Jbeta primers characterized the PCR. TCRdb's table, derived via immunoSEQ multiplex PCR, lists solely in-frame clones and lacks some. Among roughly 45,000 clones, approximately 47% were seen once, and the ten largest hold approximately 6%. V was clipped by 5 bases and J by 6 bases; unmatched bases: 3. From germline, CDR1 is MRHNA and CDR2 SNTAGT. CDR3 length: 14 amino acids. This clone was detected a few times. The target antigen is unknown. Sequences were obtained from PBMCs. This clonotype was obtained from a man between 60 and 75 years old in good health and CMV-seronegative. The V gene is TRBV6-4, the J gene TRBJ2-1, with 11 nucleotides matching TRBD2. The CDR3 DNA follows: TGTGCCAGCAGTTCCGGGACTAGCGGCAATGAGCAGTTCTTC. Its translation is CASSSGTSGNEQFF.